The rows below give T cell receptor beta chains drawn from one sample of a study of blood T cell repertoires in COVID-19. The table came from immunoSEQ multiplex PCR; TCRdb's copy has only in-frame clones and leaves some out. The table records under 400,000 clones, 88% of them present only once. Sequenced material: PBMCs or T cells enriched from blood (not recorded which). The receptors originated from a woman in her twenties or thirties who had been exposed to COVID-19. Both conserved end residues are part of each CDR3. A D gene is named only where the DNA matches it firmly.

TRBJ2-1 | NA | TRBV15 | CATSRAVSSYNEQFF | TGTGCCACCAGCAGAGCGGTGAGCTCCTACAATGAGCAGTTCTTC
TRBJ2-5 | TRBD1 | TRBV5-4 | CASSSGTEQETQYF | TGTGCCAGCAGCTCCGGGACAGAGCAAGAGACCCAGTACTTC
TRBJ2-1 | NA | TRBV5-1 | CASREQSHLYNEQFF | TGCGCCAGCAGAGAACAGAGTCACCTATACAATGAGCAGTTCTTC
TRBJ1-2 | NA | TRBV11-3 | CASSPTRGNYGYTF | TGTGCCAGCAGCCCCACCAGGGGAAACTATGGCTACACCTTC
TRBJ1-6 | NA | TRBV5-1 | CASSLTGDSYNSPLHF | TGCGCCAGCAGCCTGACCGGGGACTCCTATAATTCACCCCTCCACTTT
TRBJ1-2 | TRBD1 | TRBV28 | CASSPKGAEYYGYTF | TGTGCCAGCAGCCCGAAGGGGGCGGAATACTATGGCTACACCTTC
TRBJ1-6 | TRBD1 | TRBV6-4 | CASSEKGTGGKPLHF | TGTGCCAGCAGTGAAAAAGGGACAGGGGGCAAACCCCTCCACTTT
TRBJ1-5 | NA | TRBV15 | CATSRDLGAHQPQHF | TGTGCCACCAGCAGAGATCTGGGGGCCCATCAGCCCCAGCATTTT
TRBJ2-5 | NA | TRBV24-1 | CATSVGGQETQYF | TGTGCCACCAGTGTTGGAGGCCAAGAGACCCAGTACTTC
TRBJ1-4 | TRBD1 | TRBV12-3/TRBV12-4 | CASRRTGDEKLFF | TGTGCCAGCAGGAGGACAGGTGATGAAAAACTGTTTTTT
TRBJ1-1 | NA | TRBV28 | CASFLGDTLNTEAFF | TGTGCCAGCTTTTTAGGGGACACCTTGAACACTGAAGCTTTCTTT